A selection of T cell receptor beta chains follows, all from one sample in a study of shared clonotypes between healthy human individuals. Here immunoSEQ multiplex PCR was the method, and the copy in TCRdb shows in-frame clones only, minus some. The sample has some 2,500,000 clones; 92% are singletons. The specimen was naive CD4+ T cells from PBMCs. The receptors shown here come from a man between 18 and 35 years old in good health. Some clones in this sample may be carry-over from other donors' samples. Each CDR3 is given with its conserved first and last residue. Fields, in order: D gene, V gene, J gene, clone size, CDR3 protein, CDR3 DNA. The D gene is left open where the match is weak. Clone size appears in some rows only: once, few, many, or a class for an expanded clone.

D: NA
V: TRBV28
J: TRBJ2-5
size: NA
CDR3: CASTLGGQSGAETQYF
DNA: TGTGCCAGCACACTTGGGGGGCAGAGTGGGGCAGAGACCCAGTACTTC

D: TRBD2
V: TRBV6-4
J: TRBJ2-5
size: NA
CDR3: CASSQREGRSQQETQYF
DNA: TGTGCCAGCAGCCAGCGGGAGGGCCGGAGTCAGCAAGAGACCCAGTACTTC

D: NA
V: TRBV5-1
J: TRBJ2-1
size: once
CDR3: CASSAVGTAYNEQFF
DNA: TGCGCCAGCAGCGCGGTCGGTACCGCCTACAATGAGCAGTTCTTC

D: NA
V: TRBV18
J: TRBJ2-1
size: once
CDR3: CASSGQGGDNEQFF
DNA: TGTGCCAGCTCAGGGCAGGGAGGAGACAATGAGCAGTTCTTC

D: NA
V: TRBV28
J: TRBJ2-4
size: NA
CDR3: CASSLFGQGTKNIQYF
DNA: TGTGCCAGCAGTTTATTCGGGCAGGGAACCAAAAACATTCAGTACTTC

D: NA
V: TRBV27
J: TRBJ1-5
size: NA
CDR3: CASSPPGNQPQHF
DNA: TGTGCCAGCAGTCCCCCCGGCAATCAGCCCCAGCATTTT

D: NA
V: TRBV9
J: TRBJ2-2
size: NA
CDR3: CASRDGPNTGELFF
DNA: TGTGCCAGCAGAGACGGGCCAAACACCGGGGAGCTGTTTTTT

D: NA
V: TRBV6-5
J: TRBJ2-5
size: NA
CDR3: CASSSRPDQETQYF
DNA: TGTGCCAGCAGTTCCCGGCCAGACCAAGAGACCCAGTACTTC

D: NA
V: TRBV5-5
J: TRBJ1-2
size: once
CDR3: CASSLADGNYGYTF
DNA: TGTGCCAGCAGCTTGGCCGACGGTAACTATGGCTACACCTTC

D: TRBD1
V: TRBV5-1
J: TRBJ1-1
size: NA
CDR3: CASSWLGPVGQEMNTEAFF
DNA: TGCGCCAGCAGCTGGCTTGGGCCGGTGGGACAGGAGATGAACACTGAAGCTTTCTTT

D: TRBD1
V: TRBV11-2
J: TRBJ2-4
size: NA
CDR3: CASRYGTGVVKNIQYF
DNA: TGTGCCAGCAGATATGGGACAGGGGTTGTCAAAAACATTCAGTACTTC

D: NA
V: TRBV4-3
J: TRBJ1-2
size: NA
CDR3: CASSQDRRTLGGYTF
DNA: TGCGCCAGCAGCCAAGATAGAAGGACTTTAGGCGGCTACACCTTC

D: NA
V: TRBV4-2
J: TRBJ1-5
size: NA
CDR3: CAGSQFTGTGIGQPQHF
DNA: TGTGCCGGCAGCCAATTCACCGGGACCGGGATCGGTCAGCCCCAGCATTTT

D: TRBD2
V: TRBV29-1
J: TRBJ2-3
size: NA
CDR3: CSSWGAGGPGDTQYF
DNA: TGCAGCTCCTGGGGCGCGGGAGGGCCAGGAGATACGCAGTATTTT

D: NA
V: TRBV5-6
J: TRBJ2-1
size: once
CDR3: CASSSLDYEQFF
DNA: TGTGCCAGCAGCTCACTAGATTATGAGCAGTTCTTC

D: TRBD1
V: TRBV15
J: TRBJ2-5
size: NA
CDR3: CATSRRTGQETQYF
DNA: TGTGCCACCAGCAGGCGGACAGGGCAAGAGACCCAGTACTTC

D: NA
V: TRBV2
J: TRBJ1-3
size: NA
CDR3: CASRSGVSGNTIYF
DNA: TGTGCCAGCCGAAGTGGGGTCTCTGGAAACACCATATATTTT

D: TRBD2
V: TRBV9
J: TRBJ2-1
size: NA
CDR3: CASSVELASEQFF
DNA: TGTGCCAGCAGCGTAGAACTAGCGTCTGAGCAGTTCTTC

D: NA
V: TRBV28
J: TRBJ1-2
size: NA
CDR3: CASSLPQGPGYGYTF
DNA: TGTGCCAGCAGTTTACCCCAGGGCCCCGGGTATGGCTACACCTTC

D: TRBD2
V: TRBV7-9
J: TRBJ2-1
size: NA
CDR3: CASSARTSGMTGEQFF
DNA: TGTGCCAGCAGCGCCCGGACTAGCGGGATGACAGGTGAGCAGTTCTTC

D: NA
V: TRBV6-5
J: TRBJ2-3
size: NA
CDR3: CASSYSIAHSTDTQYF
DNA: TGTGCCAGCAGTTACTCGATAGCGCATAGCACAGATACGCAGTATTTT

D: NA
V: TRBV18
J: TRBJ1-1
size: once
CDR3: CASSPPGGGNTEAFF
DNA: TGTGCCAGCTCGCCTCCGGGGGGGGGAAACACTGAAGCTTTCTTT

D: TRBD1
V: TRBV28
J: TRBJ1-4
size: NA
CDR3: CASSRQGTGESEKLFF
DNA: TGTGCCAGCAGTCGCCAAGGGACAGGGGAGAGTGAAAAACTGTTTTTT

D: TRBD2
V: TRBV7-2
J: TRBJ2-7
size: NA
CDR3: CASSSLAVPYEQYF
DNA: TGTGCCAGCAGCTCACTAGCGGTCCCCTACGAGCAGTACTTC

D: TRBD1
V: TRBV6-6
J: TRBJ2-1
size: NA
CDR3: CASSERQGAHEQFF
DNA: TGTGCCAGCAGCGAACGGCAGGGGGCCCATGAGCAGTTCTTC

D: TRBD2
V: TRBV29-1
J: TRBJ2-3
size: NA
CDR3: CSVEDRTSGATDTQYF
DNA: TGCAGCGTTGAAGATCGAACTAGCGGAGCCACAGATACGCAGTATTTT

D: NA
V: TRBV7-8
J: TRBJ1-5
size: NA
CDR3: CASSLTGGGNQPQHF
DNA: TGTGCCAGCAGCTTAACGGGGGGGGGCAATCAGCCCCAGCATTTT

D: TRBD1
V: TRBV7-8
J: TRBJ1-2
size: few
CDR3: CASSSTGGYGYTF
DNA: TGTGCCAGCAGCTCGACAGGGGGATATGGCTACACCTTC

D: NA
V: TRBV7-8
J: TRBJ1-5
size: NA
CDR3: CASSLAGTSPYQPQHF
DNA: TGTGCCAGCAGCTTAGCCGGGACTAGCCCTTATCAGCCCCAGCATTTT

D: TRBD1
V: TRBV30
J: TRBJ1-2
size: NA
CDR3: CAWSRDSSSYGYTF
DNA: TGTGCCTGGAGCAGGGACAGCTCTAGCTATGGCTACACCTTC

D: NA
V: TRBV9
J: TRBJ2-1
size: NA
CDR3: CASSVAVAGEQFF
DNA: TGTGCCAGCAGCGTAGCTGTTGCGGGTGAGCAGTTCTTC

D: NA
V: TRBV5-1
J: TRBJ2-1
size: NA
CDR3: CASGSTYNEQFF
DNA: TGCGCCAGCGGTTCTACGTACAATGAGCAGTTCTTC

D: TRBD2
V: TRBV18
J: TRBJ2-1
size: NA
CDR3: CASSPQTSGNYNEQFF
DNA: TGTGCCAGCTCACCCCAGACTAGCGGAAACTACAATGAGCAGTTCTTC

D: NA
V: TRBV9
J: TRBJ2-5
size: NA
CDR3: CASSVGSGVAQETQYF
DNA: TGTGCCAGCAGCGTAGGGAGCGGAGTCGCACAAGAGACCCAGTACTTC

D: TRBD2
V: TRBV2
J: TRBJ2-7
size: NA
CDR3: CASSVGTSGYEQYF
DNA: TGTGCCAGCAGTGTCGGGACTAGCGGGTACGAGCAGTACTTC

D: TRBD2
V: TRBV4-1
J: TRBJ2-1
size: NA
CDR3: CASSQDYLASGTNEQFF
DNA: TGCGCCAGCAGCCAAGATTACCTGGCTAGCGGGACCAATGAGCAGTTCTTC

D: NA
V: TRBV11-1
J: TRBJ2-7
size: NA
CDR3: CASSLEIVDGYEQYF
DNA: TGTGCCAGCAGCTTAGAAATTGTAGACGGCTACGAGCAGTACTTC

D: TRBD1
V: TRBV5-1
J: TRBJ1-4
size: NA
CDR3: CASSRDRGEKLFF
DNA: TGCGCCAGTAGCCGGGACAGGGGTGAAAAACTGTTTTTT

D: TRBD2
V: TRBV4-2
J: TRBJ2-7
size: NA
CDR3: CASSPVLAGLTQFYEQYF
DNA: TGTGCCAGCAGCCCGGTTTTAGCGGGACTCACTCAGTTCTACGAGCAGTACTTC

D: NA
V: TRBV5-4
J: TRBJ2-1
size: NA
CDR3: CASSSPTGVRDEQFF
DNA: TGTGCCAGCAGCTCCCCGACAGGAGTTCGCGATGAGCAGTTCTTC

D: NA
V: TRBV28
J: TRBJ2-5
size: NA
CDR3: CASSPAGTAQETQYF
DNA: TGTGCCAGCAGTCCGGCGGGGACAGCACAAGAGACCCAGTACTTC

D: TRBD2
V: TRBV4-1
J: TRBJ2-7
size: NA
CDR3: CASSHDTGTSREQYF
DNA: TGCGCCAGCAGCCATGATACCGGGACTAGCCGGGAGCAGTACTTC

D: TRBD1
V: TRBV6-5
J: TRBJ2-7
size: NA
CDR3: CASSATGTGVYEQYF
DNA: TGTGCCAGCAGCGCTACCGGGACAGGAGTCTACGAGCAGTACTTC

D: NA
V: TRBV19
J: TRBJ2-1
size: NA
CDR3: CASSIGGDPNNEQFF
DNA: TGTGCCAGTAGTATAGGCGGGGACCCCAACAATGAGCAGTTCTTC

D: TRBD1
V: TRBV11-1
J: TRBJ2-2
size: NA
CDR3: CASSPQQGSLTGELFF
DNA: TGTGCCAGCAGCCCCCAACAGGGGTCACTCACCGGGGAGCTGTTTTTT

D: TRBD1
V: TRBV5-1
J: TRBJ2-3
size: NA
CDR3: CASSSVGQGADTQYF
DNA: TGCGCCAGCAGTTCGGTCGGACAGGGGGCAGATACGCAGTATTTT

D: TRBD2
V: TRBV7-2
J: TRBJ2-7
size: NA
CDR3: CASSSGLAGEQYF
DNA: TGTGCCAGCAGCTCGGGACTAGCCGGCGAGCAGTACTTC

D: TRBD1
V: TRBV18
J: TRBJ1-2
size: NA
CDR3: CASSPSPGQLGYGYTF
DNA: TGTGCCAGCTCACCCTCTCCGGGACAGCTAGGCTATGGCTACACCTTC

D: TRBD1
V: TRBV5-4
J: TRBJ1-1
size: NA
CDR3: CASSFRQGDTEAFF
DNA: TGTGCCAGCAGCTTTAGGCAGGGGGACACTGAAGCTTTCTTT

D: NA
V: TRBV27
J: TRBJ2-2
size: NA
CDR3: CASSFRRGTGELFF
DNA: TGTGCCAGCAGTTTCCGCAGAGGCACCGGGGAGCTGTTTTTT

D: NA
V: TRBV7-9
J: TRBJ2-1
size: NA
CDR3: CASSLESLNEQFF
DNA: TGTGCCAGCAGCTTAGAGTCGCTCAATGAGCAGTTCTTC

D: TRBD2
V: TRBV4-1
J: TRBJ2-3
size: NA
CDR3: CASSQEVPGLAGRSTQITQYF
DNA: TGCGCCAGCAGCCAAGAAGTTCCAGGGCTAGCGGGACGATCAACCCAAATTACGCAGTATTTT

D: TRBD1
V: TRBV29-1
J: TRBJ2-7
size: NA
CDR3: CSVERDSYEQYF
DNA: TGCAGCGTTGAGAGGGACAGCTACGAGCAGTACTTC

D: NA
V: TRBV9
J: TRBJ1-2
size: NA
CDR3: CGPGSSDGYTF
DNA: TGCGGCCCGGGGTCCTCCGATGGCTACACCTTC

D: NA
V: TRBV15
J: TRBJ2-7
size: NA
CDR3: CATSRDQDEQYF
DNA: TGTGCCACCAGCAGAGATCAGGACGAGCAGTACTTC

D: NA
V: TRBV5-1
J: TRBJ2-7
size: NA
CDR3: CASSRNIDTYEQYF
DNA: TGCGCCAGCAGCCGTAATATCGACACCTACGAGCAGTACTTC

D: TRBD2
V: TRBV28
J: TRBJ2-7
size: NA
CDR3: CASGSGGGDEQYF
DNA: TGTGCCAGCGGCAGCGGGGGGGGAGACGAGCAGTACTTC